This T cell receptor beta chain derives from a study of blood T cell repertoires in COVID-19. Measured with immunoSEQ multiplex PCR; TCRdb has only the in-frame clones, and not every one. The profile covers 270,000 or so clones, with approximately 89% appearing a single time and roughly 2.6% taken by the ten largest. V gave up 4 bases and J gave up 4 bases, with 15 bases separating them. Germline lookup yields CDR1 SGHRS and CDR2 YFSETQ. The CDR3 spans 16 residues. The sample holds one count of this clone. What was sequenced was PBMCs or T cells enriched from blood (not recorded which). The sequence came from a young woman who had recovered from COVID-19. The gene calls are TRBV5-1 and TRBJ2-6; a possible D gene is TRBD1 (7 bases). As DNA, the CDR3 is TGCGCCAGCAGCCACCAACAGGGGAGGGGGGCCAACGTCCTGACTTTC. Translation: CASSHQQGRGANVLTF. Together with reference TRBV5-1 and TRBJ2-6, the CDR3 gives the full variable domain: KAGVTQTPRYLIKTRGQQVTLSCSPISGHRSVSWYQQTPGQGLQFLFEYFSETQRNKGNFPGRFSGRQFSNSRSEMNVSTLELGDSALYLCASSHQQGRGANVLTFGAGSRLTVL.